These 10 T cell receptor beta chains share one sample of origin, sequenced in a study of T cell changes during pregnancy in multiple sclerosis. Measured with immunoSEQ multiplex PCR; TCRdb has only the in-frame clones, and not every one. The data contain tens of thousands of clones, roughly nine tenths of them singletons. The sequencing here drew on peripheral blood, taken in the third trimester of pregnancy. These TCRs come from a female donor with multiple sclerosis, enrolled in a pregnancy study.

This chain connects TRBV2 to TRBJ2-3, with a tentative D call TRBD2 (5 bases). In germline, CDR1 is SNHLY, CDR2 FYNNEI. V was shortened by 8 bases and J by 1 base, with 13 bases between the two germline ends. The CDR3 is made up of 14 amino acids. CDR3 sequence: CASSGGRGTDTQYF. The CDR3 region has the DNA TGTGCCAGCTCGGGCGGGCGGGGCACAGATACGCAGTATTTT.

The chain has TRBV2 and TRBJ2-7; TRBD1 might be the D (6 bases). The CDR3 extends over 12 amino acids. The germline V gene has CDR1 SNHLY and CDR2 FYNNEI. Trimming left V 2 bases short and J 6 bases short, with 8 bases between. DNA of the CDR3: TGTGCCAGCAGTGAAACAGGGCTCGAGCAGTACTTC. It codes for CASSETGLEQYF.

The V call is TRBV10-1, the J call TRBJ2-3; 8 bases align to TRBD1. Germline V lookup: CDR1 WNHNN, CDR2 SYGVQD (reference sequence). V shed 0 bases, J shed 4 bases, and the junction held 6 bases outside the gene matches. The CDR3 runs to 16 residues. The CDR3 reads CASSESGQELADTQYF. The CDR3 DNA is TGCGCCAGCAGTGAGTCGGGACAGGAATTGGCAGATACGCAGTATTTT.

The chain combines TRBV13 with TRBJ2-7, with TRBD2 identical over 12 bases. The CDR3 runs 14 residues. V lost 6 bases, J lost 0 bases, and 0 bases stayed unmatched. Per the germline V gene, CDR1 is PRHDT and CDR2 is FYEKMQ (reference sequence). The CDR3 loop is CASRTSGSSYEQYF. CDR3 DNA: TGTGCCAGCAGGACTAGCGGGAGCTCCTACGAGCAGTACTTC. Combining the CDR3 with reference TRBV13 and TRBJ2-7 gives the whole variable domain AAGVIQSPRHLIKEKRETATLKCYPIPRHDTVYWYQQGPGQDPQFLISFYEKMQSDKGSIPDRFSAQQFSDYHSELNMSSLELGDSALYFCASRTSGSSYEQYFGPGTRLTVT.

The rearrangement uses TRBV19 and TRBJ2-1; 7 positions match TRBD2. CDR1 is LNHDA and CDR2 is SQIVND in the germline V gene (reference sequence). J lost 6 bases, V lost 6 bases, and 11 bases had no gene match. This CDR3 is built from 15 residues. The CDR3 DNA reads as TGTGCCAGTAGCCCGGTAAGGGAGGGAGGCAATGAGCAGTTCTTC. Translation: CASSPVREGGNEQFF.

This clone has a handful of counts. V is TRBV29-1 and J is TRBJ1-1; D not resolved. The CDR3 length is 10 residues. CDR1 and CDR2 from the germline V gene are SQVTM and ANQGSEA. V lost 7 bases and J lost 7, with 10 bases in between. DNA of the CDR3: TGCAGCGGTCAGGATGTTGAAGCTTTCTTT. The encoded protein is CSGQDVEAFF.

The chain carries TRBV20-1 and TRBJ2-7; 7 bases align to TRBD2. V was clipped by 7 bases and J by 5 bases; unmatched bases: 2. This CDR3 is 10 amino acids long. Germline values: CDR1 DFQATT, CDR2 SNEGSKA (reference sequence). Here the CDR3 reads CSGGSHEQYF. The CDR3 DNA sequence: TGCAGTGGCGGGAGCCACGAGCAGTACTTC.

This clone was picked up one time. This chain uses TRBV5-1 with TRBJ2-1, with 11 bases aligning to TRBD2. The CDR3 length is 15 residues. With V trimmed by 5 bases and J by 8 bases, 9 bases remained unmatched. Germline V gives CDR1 SGHRS, CDR2 YFSETQ. The chain's CDR3 is CASSSGTSGYDEQFF. Here the CDR3 DNA reads TGCGCCAGCAGTTCCGGGACTAGCGGTTACGATGAGCAGTTCTTC.

J is TRBJ2-2 and V is TRBV19; D is uncertain. The CDR3 is made up of 15 amino acids. CDR1 LNHDA and CDR2 SQIVND come from the germline V gene (reference sequence). Trimming took 3 bases from V and 1 from J, leaving 9 bases between them. In nucleotides, the CDR3 is TGTGCCAGTAGTATTGAAAAGCTGAACACCGGGGAGCTGTTTTTT. Translated, it gives CASSIEKLNTGELFF.

The chain combines TRBV11-2 with TRBJ2-1; the match to TRBD2 covers 8 bases. The CDR3 contains 14 residues. Germline assignment: CDR1 SGHAT and CDR2 FQNNGV. Germline trimming cut 7 bases from V and 8 bases from J; bases unmatched to any gene: 10. The CDR3 DNA sequence: TGTGCCAGCAAAGGGGCTAGCGGGTTGTATGAGCAGTTCTTC. This codes for CASKGASGLYEQFF.